This is a list of T cell receptor beta chains from one sample in a study of persistence of HIV-infected CD4 T cells. Generated by immunoSEQ multiplex PCR, the TCRdb table keeps only in-frame clones and is missing some. The table lists tens of thousands of clones, more than 70% of them singletons. Their antigens remain unidentified. Source: CD4+ T cells sorted from PBMCs after approximately 18-hour stimulation, taken from a patient who received antiretroviral therapy. The receptors here all came from an adult man with HIV who was CMV-seropositive. Each CDR3 is given with its conserved first and last residue. The order of the fields is J gene, clone size, V gene, D gene, CDR3 DNA, CDR3 protein. D genes are given only for firm matches. A row's size may be missing; if present it is once, few, many or a size class.

>TRBJ1-1|-|TRBV11-1|-
TGTGCCAGCAGCCGCCGACAGGCTCCGAACACTGAAGCTTTCTTT
CASSRRQAPNTEAFF
>TRBJ2-2|-|TRBV21-1|-
TGTGCCAGCAGATCGTATACAGGGGAGCTGTTTTTT
CASRSYTGELFF
>TRBJ1-5|once|TRBV7-6|-
TGTGCCAGCAGCTTAGAAGGGGGGCCCCAGCATTTT
CASSLEGGPQHF
>TRBJ1-5|-|TRBV18|TRBD1
TGTGCCAGCTCACGGGACAGGAGCCAGCCCCAGCATTTT
CASSRDRSQPQHF
>TRBJ2-3|-|TRBV4-1|-
TGCGCCAGCAGCCAAGATGGTACTAGCACAGATACGCAGTATTTT
CASSQDGTSTDTQYF
>TRBJ1-3|few|TRBV9|-
TGTGCCAGCAGCGTGGGACACAGCTCTGGAAACACCATATATTTT
CASSVGHSSGNTIYF
>TRBJ2-7|-|TRBV5-1|-
TGCGCCAGCAGCGTGGGACCCGCCACCTACGAGCAGTACTTC
CASSVGPATYEQYF
>TRBJ1-1|-|TRBV7-8|-
TGTGCCAGCAGCCCATTACAGGGTAACACTGAAGCTTTCTTT
CASSPLQGNTEAFF
>TRBJ2-4|-|TRBV6-5|-
TGTGCCAGCAGGGGACAACTAGCCAAAAACATTCAGTACTTC
CASRGQLAKNIQYF
>TRBJ1-3|-|TRBV19|-
TGTGCCAGTACTCTGAACCGCCAGGCTGGAAACACCATATATTTT
CASTLNRQAGNTIYF
>TRBJ1-1|-|TRBV18|-
TGTGCCAGCTCACCCCAGGGGAACACTGAAGCTTTCTTT
CASSPQGNTEAFF
>TRBJ1-1|-|TRBV7-9|-
TGTGCCAGCAGCTTAGGCAGCATGAACACTGAAGCTTTCTTT
CASSLGSMNTEAFF
>TRBJ2-2|-|TRBV25-1|-
TGTGCCAGCAGGGAGAGAGTAGGCACCGGGGAGCTGTTTTTT
CASRERVGTGELFF